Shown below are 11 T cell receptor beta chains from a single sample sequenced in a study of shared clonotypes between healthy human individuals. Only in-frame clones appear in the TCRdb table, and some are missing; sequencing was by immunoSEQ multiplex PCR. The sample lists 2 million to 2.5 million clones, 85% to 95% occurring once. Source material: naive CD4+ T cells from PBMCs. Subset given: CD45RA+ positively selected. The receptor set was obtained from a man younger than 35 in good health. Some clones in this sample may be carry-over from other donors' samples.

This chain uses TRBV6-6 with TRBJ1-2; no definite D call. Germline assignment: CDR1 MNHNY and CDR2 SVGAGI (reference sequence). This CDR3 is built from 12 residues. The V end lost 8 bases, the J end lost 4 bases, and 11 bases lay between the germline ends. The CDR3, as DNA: TGTGCCAGCTCCCGGATCCTCTATGGCTACACCTTC. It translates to CASSRILYGYTF.

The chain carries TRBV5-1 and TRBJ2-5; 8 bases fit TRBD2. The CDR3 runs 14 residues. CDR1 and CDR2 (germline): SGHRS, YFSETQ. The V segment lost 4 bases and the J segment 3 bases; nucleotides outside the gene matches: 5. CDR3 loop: CASSGLAAEETQYF. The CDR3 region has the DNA TGCGCCAGCAGCGGACTAGCAGCAGAAGAGACCCAGTACTTC.

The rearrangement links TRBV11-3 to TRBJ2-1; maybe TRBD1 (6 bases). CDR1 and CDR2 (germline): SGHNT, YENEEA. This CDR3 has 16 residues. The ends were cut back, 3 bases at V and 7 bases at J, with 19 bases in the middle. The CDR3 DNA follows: TGTGCCAGCAGCTTCCTACAGGGTTCGGTTGTAAATGAGCAGTTCTTC. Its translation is CASSFLQGSVVNEQFF.

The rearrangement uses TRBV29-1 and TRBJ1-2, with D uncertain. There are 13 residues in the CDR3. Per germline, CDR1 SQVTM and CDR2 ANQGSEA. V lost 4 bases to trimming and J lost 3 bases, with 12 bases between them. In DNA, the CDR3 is TGCAGCGTTGGTGCCAGCGTCGACTATGGCTACACCTTC. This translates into CSVGASVDYGYTF.

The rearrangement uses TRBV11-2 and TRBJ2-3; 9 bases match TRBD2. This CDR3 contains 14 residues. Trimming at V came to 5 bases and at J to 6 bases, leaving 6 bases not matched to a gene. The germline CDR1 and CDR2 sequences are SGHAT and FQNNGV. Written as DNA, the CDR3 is TGTGCCAGCAGCCTTATAGCGGGAGCGGATACGCAGTATTTT. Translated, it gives CASSLIAGADTQYF. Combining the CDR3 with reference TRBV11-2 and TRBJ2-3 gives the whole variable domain EAGVAQSPRYKIIEKRQSVAFWCNPISGHATLYWYQQILGQGPKLLIQFQNNGVVDDSQLPKDRFSAERLKGVDSTLKIQPAKLEDSAVYLCASSLIAGADTQYFGPGTRLTVL.

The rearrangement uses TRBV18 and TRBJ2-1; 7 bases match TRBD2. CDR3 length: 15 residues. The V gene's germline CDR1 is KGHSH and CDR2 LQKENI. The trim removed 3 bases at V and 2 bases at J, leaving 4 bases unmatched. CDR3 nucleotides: TGTGCCAGCTCACCGTCTAGCGGTGCCTACAATGAGCAGTTCTTC. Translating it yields CASSPSSGAYNEQFF.

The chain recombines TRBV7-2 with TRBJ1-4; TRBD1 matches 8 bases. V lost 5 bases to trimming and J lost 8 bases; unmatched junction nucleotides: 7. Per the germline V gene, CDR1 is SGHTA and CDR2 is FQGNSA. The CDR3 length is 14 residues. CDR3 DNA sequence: TGTGCCAGCAGCCGACAGGGGATTGGGGAAAAACTGTTTTTT. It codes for CASSRQGIGEKLFF.

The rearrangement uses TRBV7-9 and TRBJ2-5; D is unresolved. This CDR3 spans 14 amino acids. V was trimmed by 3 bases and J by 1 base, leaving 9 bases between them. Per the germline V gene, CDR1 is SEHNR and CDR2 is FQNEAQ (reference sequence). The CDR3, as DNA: TGTGCCAGCAGCTTTCTTAGACCCCAAGAGACCCAGTACTTC. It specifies CASSFLRPQETQYF.

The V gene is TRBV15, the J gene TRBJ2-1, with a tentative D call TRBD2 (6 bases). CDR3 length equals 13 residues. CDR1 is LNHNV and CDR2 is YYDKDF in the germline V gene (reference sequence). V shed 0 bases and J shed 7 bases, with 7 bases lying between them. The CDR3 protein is CATSRDGGNEQFF. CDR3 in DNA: TGTGCCACCAGCAGAGATGGGGGGAATGAGCAGTTCTTC.

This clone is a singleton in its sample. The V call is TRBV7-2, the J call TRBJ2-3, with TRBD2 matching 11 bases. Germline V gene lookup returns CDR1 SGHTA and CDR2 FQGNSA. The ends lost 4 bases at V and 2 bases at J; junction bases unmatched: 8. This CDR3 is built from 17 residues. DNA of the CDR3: TGTGCCAGCAGCTCGAGTTTAGCGGGAGGGTACACAGATACGCAGTATTTT. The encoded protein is CASSSSLAGGYTDTQYF.

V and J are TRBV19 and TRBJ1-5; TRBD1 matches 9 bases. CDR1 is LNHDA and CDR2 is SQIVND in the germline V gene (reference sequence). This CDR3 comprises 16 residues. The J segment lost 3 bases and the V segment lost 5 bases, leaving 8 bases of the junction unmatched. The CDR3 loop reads CASSSTGQGYNQPQHF. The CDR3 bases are TGTGCCAGTAGTTCCACGGGACAGGGTTACAATCAGCCCCAGCATTTT. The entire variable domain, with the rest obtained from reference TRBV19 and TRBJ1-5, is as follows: DGGITQSPKYLFRKEGQNVTLSCEQNLNHDAMYWYRQDPGQGLRLIYYSQIVNDFQKGDIAEGYSVSREKKESFPLTVTSAQKNPTAFYLCASSSTGQGYNQPQHFGDGTRLSIL.